The 13 T cell receptor beta chains below all came from one sample that was sequenced in a study of T cell responses to AZD1222 COVID-19 vaccine. Clones were sequenced by immunoSEQ multiplex PCR, and TCRdb holds only the in-frame ones, with some missing. The top ten hold around 6.2% of the sample, which has about 110,000 clones, around 82% seen once. Sequencing used peripheral blood, obtained on day 0 of AZD1222 vaccination. The receptor set was obtained from an adult in good health.

This clone was seen a handful of times. The chain couples TRBV9 to TRBJ2-7; D is perhaps TRBD1 (6 bases). V was trimmed by 4 bases and J by 7 bases, leaving 21 bases between them. In germline, CDR1 is SGDLS, CDR2 YYNGEE. The CDR3 is 15 residues long. CDR3 nucleotides: TGTGCCAGCAGCCCGCAGGGGACGCGCCAGTATGAGCAGTACTTC. This sequence encodes CASSPQGTRQYEQYF.

The chain employs TRBV6-1 and TRBJ1-4, with D unresolved. The CDR3 consists of 18 residues. Per the germline V gene, CDR1 is MNHNS and CDR2 is SASEGT. V was trimmed by 4 bases and J by 3 bases, leaving 21 bases between them. The CDR3 region has the DNA TGTGCCAGCAGTGTTTTCGTTTCTTCTATTGGGGCTAATGAAAAACTGTTTTTT. This translates into CASSVFVSSIGANEKLFF.

This clone was detected a few times. The chain combines TRBV19 with TRBJ2-6; 7 positions agree with TRBD1. The germline gives CDR1 LNHDA, CDR2 SQIVND (reference sequence). V was pared by 6 bases and J by 0 bases, with 11 bases of the junction left unmatched. This CDR3 comprises 18 residues. For the CDR3, the DNA is TGTGCCAGTAGGACGCCGGGACAGACGATCTCTGGGGCCAACGTCCTGACTTTC. It specifies CASRTPGQTISGANVLTF.

This rearrangement joins TRBV28 to TRBJ2-7, with D possibly matching TRBD2 (6 bases). CDR3 length: 16 amino acids. CDR1 MDHEN and CDR2 SYDVKM come from the germline V gene. Trimming removed 3 bases from V and 3 bases from J, with 18 bases in between. The DNA of the CDR3 is TGTGCCAGCAGTTTCGAATTTCGGGAGAGAGGCTACGAGCAGTACTTC. Its protein product is CASSFEFRERGYEQYF. The entire variable domain, with the rest obtained from reference TRBV28 and TRBJ2-7, is as follows: DVKVTQSSRYLVKRTGEKVFLECVQDMDHENMFWYRQDPGLGLRLIYFSYDVKMKEKGDIPEGYSVSREKKERFSLILESASTNQTSMYLCASSFEFRERGYEQYFGPGTRLTVT.

This sequence joins TRBV7-4 and TRBJ1-5; TRBD1 matches 11 bases. Germline loops: CDR1 SGHVT, CDR2 SQSDAQ. J was trimmed by 0 bases and V by 5 bases; bases with no gene match: 15. The CDR3 length is 20 residues. The CDR3 loop is CASSPTTGTGGPYSNQPQHF. Here the CDR3 DNA reads TGTGCCAGCAGCCCTACCACAGGGACAGGGGGGCCTTATAGCAATCAGCCCCAGCATTTT.

The rearrangement joins TRBV6-5 to TRBJ1-1, with 8 bases matching TRBD1. V shed 6 bases and J 3 bases; nucleotides not matched to a gene: 3. From germline, CDR1 is MNHEY and CDR2 SVGAGI. CDR3 length: 13 residues. In DNA, the CDR3 is TGTGCCAGCAGCCAGGGGGCCTACACTGAAGCTTTCTTT. Its translation: CASSQGAYTEAFF.

J is TRBJ2-7 and V is TRBV19; D is possibly TRBD2 (5 bases). The CDR3 length is 13 residues. Germline CDR1 LNHDA, CDR2 SQIVND (reference sequence). V shed 2 bases and J shed 3 bases, with 8 bases lying between them. This CDR3 reads CASSIRGIYEQYF. CDR3 bases: TGTGCCAGTAGTATACGGGGAATCTACGAGCAGTACTTC. The complete variable domain, with remaining parts taken from reference TRBV19 and TRBJ2-7, reads DGGITQSPKYLFRKEGQNVTLSCEQNLNHDAMYWYRQDPGQGLRLIYYSQIVNDFQKGDIAEGYSVSREKKESFPLTVTSAQKNPTAFYLCASSIRGIYEQYFGPGTRLTVT.

V is TRBV23-1 and J is TRBJ2-1; D not resolved. TRBV23-1 is reported as an ORF; its role is uncertain. Trimming removed 0 bases from V and 0 bases from J, with 21 bases in between. CDR3 size: 20 residues. The DNA for the CDR3 is TGCGCCAGCAGTCAATCCGGACGGCAGTCCCTCTTCAGCTCCTACAATGAGCAGTTCTTC. It yields the protein CASSQSGRQSLFSSYNEQFF.

The V call is TRBV6-2 or TRBV6-3, the J call TRBJ1-6; 8 bases are shared with TRBD1. The CDR3 spans 13 residues. V was pared by 6 bases and J by 13 bases, with 8 bases of the junction left unmatched. From germline, CDR1 is MNHEY and CDR2 SVGEGT. The CDR3 sequence: CASSIGQGGPLHF. In nucleotides, the CDR3 is TGTGCCAGCAGCATCGGACAGGGTGGGCCCCTCCACTTT.

This clone was seen more than once but under ten times. The chain joins TRBV9 to TRBJ2-3; 8 nucleotides agree with TRBD1. Germline V gene data show CDR1 as SGDLS and CDR2 as YYNGEE. The CDR3 runs to 12 residues. Trimming took 4 bases from V and 11 from J; bases not matched to a gene: 6. The chain's CDR3 is CASSPSGTGQYF. CDR3 DNA: TGTGCCAGCAGCCCGAGTGGGACAGGGCAGTATTTT.

CDR3 in amino acids: CASRERSYMNTEAFF. The CDR3 nucleotides read TGCGCCAGCAGAGAAAGGTCCTACATGAACACTGAAGCTTTCTTT. The chain couples TRBV5-1 to TRBJ1-1, with D unclear. Trimming took off 5 bases at V and 0 bases at J, with 14 bases between the two ends. Germline V gives CDR1 SGHRS, CDR2 YFSETQ. The CDR3 runs 15 residues.

The chain has TRBV28 and TRBJ1-1; 10 nucleotides agree with TRBD1. The CDR3 has 16 amino acids. V lost 7 bases and J lost 3; bases outside the gene matches: 11. Germline-derived CDR1 and CDR2 are MDHEN and SYDVKM. The chain's CDR3 is CASKGQRQGADTEAFF. The CDR3 nucleotides are TGTGCCAGCAAGGGGCAAAGACAGGGGGCGGACACTGAAGCTTTCTTT.

The chain employs TRBV7-2 and TRBJ2-7; no definite D call. CDR3 length: 13 residues. Germline assignment: CDR1 SGHTA and CDR2 FQGNSA. V was cut by 5 bases and J by 3 bases, with 11 bases left in between. The CDR3 loop reads CASSPPAIYEQYF. CDR3 bases: TGTGCCAGCAGCCCGCCGGCGATCTACGAGCAGTACTTC.